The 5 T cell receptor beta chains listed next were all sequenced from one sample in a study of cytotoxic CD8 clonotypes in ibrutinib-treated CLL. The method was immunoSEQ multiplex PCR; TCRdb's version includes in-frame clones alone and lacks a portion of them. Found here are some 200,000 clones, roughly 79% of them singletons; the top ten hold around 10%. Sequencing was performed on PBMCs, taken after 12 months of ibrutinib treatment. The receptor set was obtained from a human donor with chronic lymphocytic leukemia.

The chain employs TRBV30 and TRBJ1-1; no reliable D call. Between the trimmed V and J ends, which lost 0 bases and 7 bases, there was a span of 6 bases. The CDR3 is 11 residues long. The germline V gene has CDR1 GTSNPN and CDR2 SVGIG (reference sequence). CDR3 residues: CAWSVHGEAFF. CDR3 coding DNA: TGTGCCTGGAGTGTACACGGTGAAGCTTTCTTT.

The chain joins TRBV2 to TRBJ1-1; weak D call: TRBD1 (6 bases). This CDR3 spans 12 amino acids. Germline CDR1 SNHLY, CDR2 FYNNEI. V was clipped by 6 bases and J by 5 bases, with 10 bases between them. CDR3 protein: CASRAGQTEAFF. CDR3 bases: TGTGCCAGCAGGGCTGGACAGACTGAAGCTTTCTTT. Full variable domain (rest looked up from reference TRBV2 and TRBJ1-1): EPEVTQTPSHQVTQMGQEVILRCVPISNHLYFYWYRQILGQKVEFLVSFYNNEISEKSEIFDDQFSVERPDGSNFTLKIRSTKLEDSAMYFCASRAGQTEAFFGQGTRLTVV.

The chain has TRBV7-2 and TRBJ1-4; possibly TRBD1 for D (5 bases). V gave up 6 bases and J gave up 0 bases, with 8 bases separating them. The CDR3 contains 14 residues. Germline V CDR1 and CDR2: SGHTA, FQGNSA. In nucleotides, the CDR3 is TGTGCCAGCAGGAAGGGGTCAACTAATGAAAAACTGTTTTTT. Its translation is CASRKGSTNEKLFF.

This CDR3 is CASSLEANYGYTF. As DNA, the CDR3 is TGTGCCAGCAGCTTAGAGGCTAACTATGGCTACACCTTC. The chain combines TRBV7-3 with TRBJ1-2; D unclear. Trimming took 2 bases from V and 0 from J, leaving 4 bases between them. Per the germline V gene, CDR1 is SGHTA and CDR2 is FQGTGA. The CDR3 has 13 amino acids.

CDR3 nucleotide sequence: TGTGCCAGTAGTATACAGGAGAACTACGAGCAGTACTTC. It specifies CASSIQENYEQYF. The rearrangement joins TRBV19 to TRBJ2-7; D is uncertain. CDR1 LNHDA and CDR2 SQIVND come from the germline V gene (reference sequence). This CDR3 is 13 amino acids long. Trimming cost V 2 bases and J 3 bases, with 8 bases left between them.